Listed below are T cell receptor beta chains from one sample, sequenced in a study of post-analysis software for immune sequencing data. TCRdb reprocessed the PCR reads with MiXCR, giving one entry per CDR3 protein. This sample has about 810,000 distinct CDR3 sequences; around 53% occur once, and the top ten carry 4.6%. Sequencing was performed on blood. The receptors derive from a girl aged 5-17 years with multiple sclerosis. Both conserved end residues are part of each CDR3. Fields, in order: V gene, J gene, CDR3 protein.

V: TRBV7-9; J: TRBJ1-1; CDR3: CASSVGMGTDTETFF
V: TRBV15; J: TRBJ2-7; CDR3: CATSRDRTGYEQYF
V: TRBV6-1; J: TRBJ2-1; CDR3: CASSELLARHNEQFF
V: TRBV3-1; J: TRBJ2-6; CDR3: CASSQDLGISSSGANVLTF
V: TRBV15; J: TRBJ2-5; CDR3: CATSRALRRETQYF
V: TRBV7-2; J: TRBJ2-7; CDR3: CASSKPIRGTEQYF
V: TRBV7-8; J: TRBJ1-2; CDR3: CASSPEVYYGYTF
V: TRBV13; J: TRBJ2-7; CDR3: CASSGSDRSYEQYF
V: TRBV4-1; J: TRBJ1-2; CDR3: CASSQEGRVLNYGYTF
V: TRBV15; J: TRBJ2-4; CDR3: CATSLRQGATKNIQYF
V: TRBV5-4; J: TRBJ1-2; CDR3: CASSLMGVYGYTF
V: TRBV19; J: TRBJ2-7; CDR3: CASSDGQVSYEQYF
V: TRBV7-9; J: TRBJ2-3; CDR3: CASRSWQDTDTQYF
V: TRBV20-1; J: TRBJ2-1; CDR3: CSANPPSRYNEQFF
V: TRBV5-1; J: TRBJ2-1; CDR3: CASRLELAGVNEQFF
V: TRBV10-3; J: TRBJ2-5; CDR3: CAIKAGQGQYF
V: TRBV3-1; J: TRBJ2-1; CDR3: CASSRTDPRGAYNEQFF
V: TRBV2; J: TRBJ2-7; CDR3: CASIIVFGEQYF
V: TRBV11-2; J: TRBJ2-7; CDR3: CASSFRGQVTYEQYF
V: TRBV29-1; J: NA; CDR3: CSVAKGTGNIYEQYF
V: TRBV7-9; J: TRBJ1-2; CDR3: CASSLVPRLGYTF
V: TRBV15; J: TRBJ2-7; CDR3: CATSREGDEQYF
V: TRBV2; J: TRBJ2-1; CDR3: CASRNRGSYNEQFF
V: TRBV19; J: TRBJ2-3; CDR3: CASSIGYTDTQYF